The T cell receptor (beta chain) described here comes from a study of OX40 agonist ivuxolimab in advanced cancers. General study points: There was clonal expansion of CD4+ and CD8+ blood T cells by week 6 at 0.1 to 3.0 mg/kg.

The data were produced by immunoSEQ multiplex PCR, yet TCRdb's version contains in-frame clones alone and is incomplete. The data contain some 60,000 clones, more than 80% of them singletons. This CDR3 is built from 11 residues. CDR1 is DFQATT, CDR2 SNEGSKA, per germline (reference sequence). V was clipped by 6 bases and J by 4 bases, with 7 bases between them. This clone was seen just once. As yet, its antigen is unknown. The sample consisted of CD4+ or CD8+ T cells sorted from blood, taken in a trial of the OX40 agonist ivuxolimab. The chain recombines TRBV20-1 with TRBJ2-1, with unresolved D. This TCR was sampled from an adult with an advanced solid tumor such as melanoma, head and neck, liver or kidney cancer. CDR3 amino acids: CSAQRYNEQFF. CDR3 nucleotide sequence: TGCAGTGCCCAGAGGTACAATGAGCAGTTCTTC.